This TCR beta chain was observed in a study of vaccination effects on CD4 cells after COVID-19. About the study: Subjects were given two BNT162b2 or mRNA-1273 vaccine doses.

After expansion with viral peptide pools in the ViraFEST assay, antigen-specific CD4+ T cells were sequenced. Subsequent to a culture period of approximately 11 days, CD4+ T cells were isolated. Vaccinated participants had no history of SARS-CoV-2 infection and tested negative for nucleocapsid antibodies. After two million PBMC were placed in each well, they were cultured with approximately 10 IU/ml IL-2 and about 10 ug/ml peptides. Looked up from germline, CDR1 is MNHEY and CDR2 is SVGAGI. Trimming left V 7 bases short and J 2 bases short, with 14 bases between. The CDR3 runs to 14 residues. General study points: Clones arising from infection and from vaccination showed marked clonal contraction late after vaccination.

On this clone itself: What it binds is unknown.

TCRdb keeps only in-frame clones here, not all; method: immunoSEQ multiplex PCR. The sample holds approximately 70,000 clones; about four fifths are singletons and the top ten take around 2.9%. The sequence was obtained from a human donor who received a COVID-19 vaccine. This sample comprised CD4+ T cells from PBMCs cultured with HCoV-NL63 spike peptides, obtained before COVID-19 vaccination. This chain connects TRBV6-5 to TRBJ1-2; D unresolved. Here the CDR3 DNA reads TGTGCCAGCACCCCAACCCTCCAAAACTATGGCTACACCTTC. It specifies CASTPTLQNYGYTF.